This T cell receptor beta chain is drawn from a study of blood T cell repertoires in COVID-19. Study information: Spain, Italy and the United States supplied samples that represented acute and convalescent COVID-19.

The length of the CDR3 is 15 residues. Germline V lookup: CDR1 SGHRS, CDR2 YFSETQ. J was trimmed by 7 bases and V by 4 bases; bases with no gene match: 5. Original handling: Nucleated cell number was recorded as an estimate derived from reference gene primer amplification. Some clones are missing from TCRdb's copy, which holds only in-frame ones; the method was immunoSEQ multiplex PCR. V, J and clone size derive from that table, while D and trimming were established from the DNA sequence. The sample yields more than 200,000 clones, 82% seen once. The sequence derives from a woman over 75 with COVID-19, enrolled during active disease. The V call is TRBV5-1, the J call TRBJ2-1; 13 bases agree with TRBD2. The sequenced material came from peripheral blood. CDR3 in amino acids: CASSGTSGAFNEQFF. In nucleotides, the CDR3 is TGCGCCAGCAGCGGGACTAGCGGGGCCTTTAATGAGCAGTTCTTC.